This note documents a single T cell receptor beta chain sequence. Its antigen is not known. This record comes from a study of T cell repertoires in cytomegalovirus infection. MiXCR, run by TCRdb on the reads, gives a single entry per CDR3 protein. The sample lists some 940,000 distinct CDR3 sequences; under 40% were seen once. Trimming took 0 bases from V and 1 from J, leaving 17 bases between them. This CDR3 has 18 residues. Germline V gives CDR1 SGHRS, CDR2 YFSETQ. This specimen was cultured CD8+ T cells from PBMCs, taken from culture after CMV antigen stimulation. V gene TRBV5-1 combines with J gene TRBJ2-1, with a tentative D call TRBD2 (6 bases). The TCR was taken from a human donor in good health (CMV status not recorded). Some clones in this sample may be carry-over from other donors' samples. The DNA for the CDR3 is TGCGCCAGCAGCTTGGGGGACTTAGCGGAAAAATCCTACAATGAGCAGTTCTTC. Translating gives CASSLGDLAEKSYNEQFF.